The TCR beta chain under discussion was sequenced for a study of T-cell reconstitution after alpha-beta-depleted transplantation in children. V was shortened by 5 bases and J by 8 bases, with 15 bases between the two germline ends. The CDR3 extends over 12 amino acids. Germline CDR1 is GTSNPN and CDR2 is SVGIG (reference sequence). The TCRbeta library was prepared with unique molecular identifiers. One entry per CDR3 protein results from TCRdb running MiXCR on the PCR reads. The sample contains 480,000 or so distinct CDR3 sequences, approximately 10% of which appear only once. Findings of the study overall: Reports say that about two months after transplant, the alpha-beta T cells came out of several hundred graft clones that had expanded.

This clonotype has only a few counts. The antigen remains unidentified. This chain uses TRBV30 with TRBJ1-1, with D possibly being TRBD1 (5 bases). Sequences were derived from PBMCs, sampled before TCRalphabeta/CD19-depleted stem cell transplant. This receptor was identified in a child aged 2-15 years with inherited bone marrow failure, due to receive a stem cell transplant. The CDR3 DNA reads TGTGCCTGGGTGGACATCCGGGCAGAAGCTTTCTTT. Its translation: CAWVDIRAEAFF.